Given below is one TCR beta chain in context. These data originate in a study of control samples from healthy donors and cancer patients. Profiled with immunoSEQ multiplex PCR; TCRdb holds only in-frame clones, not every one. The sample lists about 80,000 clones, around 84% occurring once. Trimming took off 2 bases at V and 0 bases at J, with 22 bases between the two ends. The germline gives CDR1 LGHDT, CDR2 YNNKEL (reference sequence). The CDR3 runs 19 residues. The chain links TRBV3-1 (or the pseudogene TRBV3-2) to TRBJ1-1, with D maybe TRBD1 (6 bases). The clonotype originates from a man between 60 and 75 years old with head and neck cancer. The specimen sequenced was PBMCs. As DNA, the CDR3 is TGTGCCAGCAGCCAACACAACAGGGCCGGAGCGCGGATGAACACTGAAGCTTTCTTT. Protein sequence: CASSQHNRAGARMNTEAFF.